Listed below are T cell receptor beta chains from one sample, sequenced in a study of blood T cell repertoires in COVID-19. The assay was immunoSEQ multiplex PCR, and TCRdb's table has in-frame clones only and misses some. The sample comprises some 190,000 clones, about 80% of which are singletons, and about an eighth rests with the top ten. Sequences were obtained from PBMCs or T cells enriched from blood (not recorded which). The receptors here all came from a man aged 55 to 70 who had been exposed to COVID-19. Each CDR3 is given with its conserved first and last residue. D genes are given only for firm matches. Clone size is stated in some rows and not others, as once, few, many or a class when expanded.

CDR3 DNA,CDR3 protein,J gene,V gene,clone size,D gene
TGTGCCAGTAGCACCCAGACAGGGTGGGCAGATACGCAGTATTTT,CASSTQTGWADTQYF,TRBJ2-3,TRBV19,-,TRBD1
TGCGCCAGCAGCCGTTCACCGGGACAGGGGTCTACGGGGCAGTACTTC,CASSRSPGQGSTGQYF,TRBJ2-7,TRBV5-1,-,TRBD1
TGTGCCAGCAGGGGTATTGGCGGGGGGAACACCGGGGAGCTGTTTTTT,CASRGIGGGNTGELFF,TRBJ2-2,TRBV5-4,-,TRBD2
TGTGCCAGCAGCTTAGGCGTAGCTTCGAACACTGAAGCTTTCTTT,CASSLGVASNTEAFF,TRBJ1-1,TRBV7-8,-,-
TGCAGCGTTCAGCCTCTGGGCGGGAGGACTTACAATGAGCAGTTCTTC,CSVQPLGGRTYNEQFF,TRBJ2-1,TRBV29-1,-,TRBD2
TGTGCCAGCTCGCCCGGACTCCGACAGGGGCTCTTCAATCAGCCCCAGCATTTT,CASSPGLRQGLFNQPQHF,TRBJ1-5,TRBV18,once,TRBD1
TGCGCCAGCAGCCAAGTGTTAGAGGCGATCTCCGAGCAGTACTTC,CASSQVLEAISEQYF,TRBJ2-7,TRBV4-3,-,-
TGCAGCGGCGGAGAGCGGACTAGCGGGAGCAATGAGCAGTTCTTC,CSGGERTSGSNEQFF,TRBJ2-1,TRBV29-1,-,TRBD2
TGTGCCACATCGCGGGACAGGAGGTACGAGCAGTACTTC,CATSRDRRYEQYF,TRBJ2-7,TRBV2,-,TRBD1
TGTGCCAGCAGTCTACTAGCGGGTCAGACCGGGGAGCTGTTTTTT,CASSLLAGQTGELFF,TRBJ2-2,TRBV2,-,TRBD2
TGTGCCAGCTCACCAGACGACAGGACATTGAGCACTGAAGCTTTCTTT,CASSPDDRTLSTEAFF,TRBJ1-1,TRBV18,-,-
TGTGCCAGCAGTAAAAATCAGGGTTCACCTGGAAACACCATATATTTT,CASSKNQGSPGNTIYF,TRBJ1-3,TRBV28,-,-
TGTGCCAGCAGCCAGGCGGGGACCCAGCATTTT,CASSQAGTQHF,TRBJ1-5,TRBV2,-,-
TGCGCCAGCAGCCCATGGACAGTAAGGAACTATGGCTACACCTTC,CASSPWTVRNYGYTF,TRBJ1-2,TRBV5-1,once,-
TGTGCCAGTAGTATAGCTCGGGGTAGGACTGAAGCTTTCTTT,CASSIARGRTEAFF,TRBJ1-1,TRBV19,-,-
TGTGCCAGCAGTGGGGGGGAAGAGACCCAGTACTTC,CASSGGEETQYF,TRBJ2-5,TRBV2,-,-
TGTGCCAGCAGCTCAGAGCCGCCGGGGTACGGAAACACCATATATTTT,CASSSEPPGYGNTIYF,TRBJ1-3,TRBV5-8,-,-
TGCGCCAGCAGCTGGACTAGCGAGAGCTCCTACGAGCAGTACTTC,CASSWTSESSYEQYF,TRBJ2-7,TRBV5-1,few,TRBD2
TGTGCCAGCAGTGGAACTAGCGGGAGAGGCGAGCAGTACTTC,CASSGTSGRGEQYF,TRBJ2-7,TRBV2,-,TRBD2
TGTGCCACCAGTGATTTCACAAGCGGGAGGGCCCAATCTCGGCAGTTCTTC,CATSDFTSGRAQSRQFF,TRBJ2-1,TRBV24-1,-,TRBD2
TGCGCCAGCAGCTCGACAGGGGGCGCGGATGGCTACACCTTC,CASSSTGGADGYTF,TRBJ1-2,TRBV5-1,-,TRBD1
TGTGCCAGCAGCCAAGACGGGCTAGCGGGAGAGACCCAGTACTTC,CASSQDGLAGETQYF,TRBJ2-5,TRBV3-1/TRBV3-2,-,TRBD2
TGTGCCAGCAGCTTAGTGGGACAGGGGTCCTACGAGCAGTACTTC,CASSLVGQGSYEQYF,TRBJ2-7,TRBV7-2,-,TRBD1